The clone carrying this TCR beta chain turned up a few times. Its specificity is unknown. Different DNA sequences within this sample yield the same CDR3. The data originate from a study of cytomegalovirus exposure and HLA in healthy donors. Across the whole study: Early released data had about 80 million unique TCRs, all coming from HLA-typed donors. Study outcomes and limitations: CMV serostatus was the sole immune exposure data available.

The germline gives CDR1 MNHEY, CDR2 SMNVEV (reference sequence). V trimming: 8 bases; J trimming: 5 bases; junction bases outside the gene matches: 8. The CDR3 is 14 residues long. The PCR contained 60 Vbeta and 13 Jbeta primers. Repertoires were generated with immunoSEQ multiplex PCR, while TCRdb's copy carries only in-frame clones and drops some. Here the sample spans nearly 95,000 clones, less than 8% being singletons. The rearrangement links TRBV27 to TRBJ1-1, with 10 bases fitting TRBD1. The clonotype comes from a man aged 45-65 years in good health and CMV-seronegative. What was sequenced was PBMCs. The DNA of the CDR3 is TGTGCCAGCTCTTCCCGGACAGGGGGGACTGAAGCTTTCTTT. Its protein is CASSSRTGGTEAFF.